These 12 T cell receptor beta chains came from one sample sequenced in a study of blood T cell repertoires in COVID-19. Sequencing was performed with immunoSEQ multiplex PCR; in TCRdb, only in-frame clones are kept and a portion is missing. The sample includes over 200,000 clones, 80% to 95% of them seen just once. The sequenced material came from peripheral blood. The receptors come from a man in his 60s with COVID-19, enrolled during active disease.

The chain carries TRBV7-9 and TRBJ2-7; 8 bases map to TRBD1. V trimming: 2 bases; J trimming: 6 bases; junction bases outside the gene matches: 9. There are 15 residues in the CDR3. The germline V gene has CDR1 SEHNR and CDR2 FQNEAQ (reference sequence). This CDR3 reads CASSLKDRVGGEQYF. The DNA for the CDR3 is TGTGCCAGCAGCTTAAAGGACAGGGTCGGTGGCGAGCAGTACTTC.

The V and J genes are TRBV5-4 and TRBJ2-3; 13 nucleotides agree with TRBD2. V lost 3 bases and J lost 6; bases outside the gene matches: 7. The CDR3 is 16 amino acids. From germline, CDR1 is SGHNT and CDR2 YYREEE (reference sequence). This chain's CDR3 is CASSWTSGSAADTQYF. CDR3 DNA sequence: TGTGCCAGCAGCTGGACTAGCGGGAGTGCCGCGGATACGCAGTATTTT.

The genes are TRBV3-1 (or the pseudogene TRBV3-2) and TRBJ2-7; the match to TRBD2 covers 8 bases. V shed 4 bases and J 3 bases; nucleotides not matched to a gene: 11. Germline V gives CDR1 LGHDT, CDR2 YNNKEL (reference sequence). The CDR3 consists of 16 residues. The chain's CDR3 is CASSPKVAGGHYEQYF. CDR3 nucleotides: TGTGCCAGCAGCCCGAAGGTCGCGGGAGGCCACTACGAGCAGTACTTC.

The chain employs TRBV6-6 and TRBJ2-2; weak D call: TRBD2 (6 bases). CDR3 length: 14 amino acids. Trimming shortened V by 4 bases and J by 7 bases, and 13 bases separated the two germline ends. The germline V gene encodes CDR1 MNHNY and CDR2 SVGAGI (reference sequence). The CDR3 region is CASSFLPGDGELFF. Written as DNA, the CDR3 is TGTGCCAGCAGTTTCCTCCCGGGGGACGGGGAGCTGTTTTTT.

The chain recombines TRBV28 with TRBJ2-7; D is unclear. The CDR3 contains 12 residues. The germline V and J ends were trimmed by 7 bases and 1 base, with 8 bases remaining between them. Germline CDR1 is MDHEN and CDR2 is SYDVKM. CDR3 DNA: TGTGCCAGCATAAATGAGTCCTACGAGCAGTACTTC. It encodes CASINESYEQYF.

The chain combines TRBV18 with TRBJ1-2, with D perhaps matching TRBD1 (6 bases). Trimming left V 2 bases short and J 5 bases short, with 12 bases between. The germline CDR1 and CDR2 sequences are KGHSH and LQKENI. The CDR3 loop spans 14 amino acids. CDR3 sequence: CASSPSGTGYGYTF. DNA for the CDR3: TGTGCCAGCTCACCAAGCGGAACAGGGTATGGCTACACCTTC. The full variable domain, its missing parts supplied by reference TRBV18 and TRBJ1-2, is NAGVMQNPRHLVRRRGQEARLRCSPMKGHSHVYWYRQLPEEGLKFMVYLQKENIIDESGMPKERFSAEFPKEGPSILRIQQVVRGDSAAYFCASSPSGTGYGYTFGSGTRLTVV.

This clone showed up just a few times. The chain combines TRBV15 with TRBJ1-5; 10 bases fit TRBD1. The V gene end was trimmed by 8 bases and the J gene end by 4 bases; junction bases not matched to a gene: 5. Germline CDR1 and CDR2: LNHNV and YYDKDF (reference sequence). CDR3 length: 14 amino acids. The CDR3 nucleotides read TGTGCCACCGGGAGGGACAGGGGAAATCAGCCCCAGCATTTT. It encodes CATGRDRGNQPQHF.

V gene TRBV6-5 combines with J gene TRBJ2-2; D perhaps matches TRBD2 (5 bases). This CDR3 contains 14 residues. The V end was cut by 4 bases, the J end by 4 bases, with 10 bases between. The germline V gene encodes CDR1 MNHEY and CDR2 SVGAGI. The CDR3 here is CASSSHRGTGELFF. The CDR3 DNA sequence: TGTGCCAGCAGTTCACACCGGGGCACCGGGGAGCTGTTTTTT.

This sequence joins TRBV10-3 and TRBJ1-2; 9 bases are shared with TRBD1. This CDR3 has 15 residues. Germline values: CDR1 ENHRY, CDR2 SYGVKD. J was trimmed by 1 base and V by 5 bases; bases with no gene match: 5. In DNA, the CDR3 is TGTGCCATCAGTTCACAGGACAGGGGTAACTATGGCTACACCTTC. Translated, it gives CAISSQDRGNYGYTF.

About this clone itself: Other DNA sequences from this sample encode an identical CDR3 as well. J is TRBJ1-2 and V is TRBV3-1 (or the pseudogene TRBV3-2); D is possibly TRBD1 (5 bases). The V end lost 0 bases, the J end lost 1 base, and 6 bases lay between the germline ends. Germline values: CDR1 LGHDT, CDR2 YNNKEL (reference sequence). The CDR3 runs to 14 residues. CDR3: CASSQEGLNYGYTF. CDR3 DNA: TGTGCCAGCAGCCAAGAGGGGCTTAACTATGGCTACACCTTC.

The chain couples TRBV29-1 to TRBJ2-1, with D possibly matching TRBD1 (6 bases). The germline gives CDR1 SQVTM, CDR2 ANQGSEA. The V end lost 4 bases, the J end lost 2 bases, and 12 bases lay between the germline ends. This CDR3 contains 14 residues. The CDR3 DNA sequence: TGCAGCGTTGTAGGTCAGGGGCCCTACAATGAGCAGTTCTTC. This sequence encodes CSVVGQGPYNEQFF.

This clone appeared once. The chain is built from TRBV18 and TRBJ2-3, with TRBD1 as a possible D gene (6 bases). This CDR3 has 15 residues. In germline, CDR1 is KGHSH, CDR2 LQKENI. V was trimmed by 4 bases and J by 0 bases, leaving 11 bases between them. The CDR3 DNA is TGTGCCAGCTCACAGGACAGTTCCAGCACAGATACGCAGTATTTT. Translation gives CASSQDSSSTDTQYF.